Listed below are T cell receptor beta chains from one sample, sequenced in a study of cytomegalovirus exposure and HLA in healthy donors. Method: immunoSEQ multiplex PCR; TCRdb's copy keeps in-frame clones and lacks some. The profile shows approximately 250,000 clones, roughly 73% of them singletons. Sequencing was carried out using PBMCs. The receptors here all came from a boy between 5 and 17 years old in good health and CMV-seronegative. The CDR3 runs from the conserved cysteine through the conserved F or W. The order of the fields is D gene, V gene, J gene, clone size, CDR3 protein, CDR3 DNA. D genes are given only for firm matches. The size of a clone is reported for some rows only, either as once, few or many, or as a class for expanded clones.

-	TRBV5-6	TRBJ1-1	few	CASSLTGPNTEAFF	TGTGCCAGCAGCTTGACAGGGCCTAACACTGAAGCTTTCTTT
TRBD1	TRBV4-1	TRBJ1-4	-	CASSQRDSPNEKLFF	TGCGCCAGCAGCCAGAGGGACAGCCCTAATGAAAAACTGTTTTTT
TRBD1	TRBV6-1	TRBJ1-5	-	CASRWTGALNQPQHF	TGTGCCAGCAGATGGACAGGGGCCCTCAATCAGCCCCAGCATTTT
TRBD1	TRBV7-6	TRBJ2-3	-	CASSLSGQGAFDTQYF	TGTGCCAGCAGCCTCTCAGGACAGGGGGCTTTTGATACGCAGTATTTT
-	TRBV7-9	TRBJ1-1	few	CASSLSGGNTEAFF	TGTGCCAGCAGCTTAAGTGGCGGAAACACTGAAGCTTTCTTT
TRBD2	TRBV6-4	TRBJ2-3	-	CASSPIAGASDTQYF	TGTGCCAGCAGCCCCATAGCGGGAGCCTCCGATACGCAGTATTTT
TRBD2	TRBV2	TRBJ2-3	-	CASRTGTSGGAGTDTQYF	TGTGCCAGCAGGACCGGGACTAGCGGGGGGGCGGGAACAGATACGCAGTATTTT
-	TRBV7-6	TRBJ1-4	-	CASSLPGTNEKLFF	TGTGCCAGCAGCTTACCGGGGACTAATGAAAAACTGTTTTTT
TRBD1	TRBV5-6	TRBJ2-5	-	CASSNPQGAGETQYF	TGTGCCAGCAGCAACCCCCAGGGGGCGGGAGAGACCCAGTACTTC
TRBD1	TRBV19	TRBJ1-1	-	CASTKSRERGLAFF	TGTGCCAGTACTAAATCGCGAGAGAGGGGGCTGGCTTTCTTT
-	TRBV5-5	TRBJ2-7	-	CASSIPGPRVNFNEQYF	TGTGCCAGCAGCATTCCGGGCCCCAGGGTAAACTTTAACGAGCAGTACTTC
TRBD1	TRBV30	TRBJ1-4	-	CASMGQPNEKLFF	TGTGCCTCGATGGGACAGCCGAATGAAAAACTGTTTTTT
TRBD1	TRBV9	TRBJ1-4	few	CASSHRGANEKLFF	TGTGCCAGCAGCCACAGGGGAGCTAATGAAAAACTGTTTTTT
-	TRBV14	TRBJ2-7	once	CASSQSSEQYF	TGTGCCAGCAGCCAATCCTCCGAGCAGTACTTC
TRBD2	TRBV9	TRBJ2-3	-	CASSVGLAGGITSTDTQYF	TGTGCCAGCAGCGTCGGACTAGCGGGGGGGATTACTAGCACAGATACGCAGTATTTT
-	TRBV6-1	TRBJ2-3	few	CASSPGTGLDTQYF	TGTGCCAGCAGTCCCGGGACTGGTTTAGATACGCAGTATTTT
TRBD1	TRBV4-2	TRBJ1-2	-	CASSQEGQGRIYGYTF	TGTGCCAGCAGCCAAGAGGGACAGGGCCGAATCTATGGCTACACCTTC
-	TRBV29-1	TRBJ1-1	once	CSVPSRRNTEAFF	TGCAGCGTCCCTAGTCGGCGGAACACTGAAGCTTTCTTT
TRBD1	TRBV10-3	TRBJ1-1	-	CAIRKRDRDLNTEAFF	TGTGCCATCAGGAAGCGAGACAGGGATCTGAACACTGAAGCTTTCTTT
-	TRBV10-3	TRBJ1-1	few	CAISETGLVDFF	TGTGCCATCAGTGAAACAGGGCTTGTGGATTTCTTT
TRBD2	TRBV2	TRBJ2-7	-	CASSKVAGPSYEQYF	TGTGCCAGCTCCAAGGTAGCGGGACCCTCCTACGAGCAGTACTTC
TRBD1	TRBV6-5	TRBJ2-1	-	CASSGWTGGGEQFF	TGTGCCAGCAGTGGATGGACAGGGGGAGGTGAGCAGTTCTTC
-	TRBV27	TRBJ1-1	-	CASSLSAGRANTEAFF	TGTGCCAGCAGTTTATCAGCAGGGAGGGCGAACACTGAAGCTTTCTTT
-	TRBV18	TRBJ1-1	once	CASSEMNTEAFF	TGTGCCAGCTCAGAGATGAACACTGAAGCTTTCTTT
-	TRBV11-3	TRBJ2-1	few	CASSGIEEQFF	TGTGCCAGCAGCGGTATAGAGGAGCAGTTCTTC
-	TRBV25-1	TRBJ2-4	-	CASSDLSPGWRDIQYF	TGTGCCAGCAGTGATTTATCCCCTGGGTGGAGGGACATTCAGTACTTC
TRBD1	TRBV6-5	TRBJ1-2	once	CASNPNRDRGYGYTF	TGTGCCAGCAATCCGAACCGGGACAGGGGGTATGGCTACACCTTC
TRBD2	TRBV11-1	TRBJ2-4	-	CASSLLSGELAKNIQYF	TGTGCCAGCAGCTTACTTAGCGGGGAACTAGCCAAAAACATTCAGTACTTC
-	TRBV18	TRBJ1-1	once	CASSPSGEGEAAFF	TGTGCCAGCTCACCATCAGGGGAGGGGGAGGCAGCTTTCTTT
-	TRBV7-9	TRBJ1-2	-	CASSPSTVSYGYTF	TGTGCCAGCAGTCCCTCGACAGTTTCCTATGGCTACACCTTC
-	TRBV5-6	TRBJ2-7	-	CASALTVDTVYSEQYF	TGTGCCAGCGCCCTTACGGTGGACACGGTTTACTCCGAGCAGTACTTC
TRBD2	TRBV2	TRBJ2-7	-	CASSESSSGGAYEQYF	TGTGCCAGCAGTGAGTCTTCTAGCGGGGGGGCCTACGAGCAGTACTTC